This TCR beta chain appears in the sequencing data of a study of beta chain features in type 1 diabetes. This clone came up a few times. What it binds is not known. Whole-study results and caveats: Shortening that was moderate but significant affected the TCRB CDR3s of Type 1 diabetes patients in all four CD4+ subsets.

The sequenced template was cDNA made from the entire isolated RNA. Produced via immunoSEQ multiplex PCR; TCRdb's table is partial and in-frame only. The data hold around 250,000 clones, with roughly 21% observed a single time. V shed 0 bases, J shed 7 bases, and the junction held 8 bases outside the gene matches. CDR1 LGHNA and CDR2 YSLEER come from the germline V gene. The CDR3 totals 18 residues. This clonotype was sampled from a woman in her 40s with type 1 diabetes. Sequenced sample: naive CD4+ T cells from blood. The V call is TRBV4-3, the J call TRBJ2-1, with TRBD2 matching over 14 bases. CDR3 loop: CASSQDAPGTSGSNEQFF. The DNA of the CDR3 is TGCGCCAGCAGCCAAGACGCTCCCGGGACTAGCGGGAGTAATGAGCAGTTCTTC.